A selection of T cell receptor beta chains follows, all from one sample in a study of memory CD4+ T cells and cytomegalovirus serostatus. Sequencing was performed with immunoSEQ multiplex PCR; in TCRdb, only in-frame clones are kept and a portion is missing. The table has roughly 60,000 clones, roughly three quarters seen once; the top ten hold 0.88%. Sequencing was performed on memory CD4+ T cells from blood. Receptors originate from an adult in good health and CMV-seronegative. The CDR3 runs from the conserved cysteine through the conserved F or W. D genes are given only for firm matches. Clone size is not always given. Where it is, it says once, few, many or a class for expanded clones.

size	V	J	length	D	DNA	CDR3
-	TRBV30	TRBJ2-3	12	-	TGTGCCTGGAGTGTGGGAGCAGATACGCAGTATTTT	CAWSVGADTQYF
few	TRBV27	TRBJ1-2	17	-	TGTGCCAGCAGTTTATCAACCGGACAAGGAGGGAACTATGGCTACACCTTC	CASSLSTGQGGNYGYTF
-	TRBV28	TRBJ2-5	16	TRBD2	TGTGCCAGCAGTCTATGGACTAGCGGGAACCCGGCTGCCCAGTACTTC	CASSLWTSGNPAAQYF
-	TRBV7-2	TRBJ2-2	15	TRBD2	TGTGCCAGCAACCGGGGGGGCACGGACACCGGGGAGCTGTTTTTT	CASNRGGTDTGELFF
-	TRBV5-6	TRBJ2-3	15	-	TGTGCCAGCAGCTTGGTCCTTACTAGCACAGATACGCAGTATTTT	CASSLVLTSTDTQYF
few	TRBV7-8	TRBJ2-7	16	-	TGTGCCAGCAGCCCTCAGGGGGGCGGCGGAGGGTACGAGCAGTACTTC	CASSPQGGGGGYEQYF
-	TRBV5-6	TRBJ2-3	13	-	TGTGCCAGCAGCTCCCTGGCCGCAGATACGCAGTATTTT	CASSSLAADTQYF
-	TRBV27	TRBJ1-1	13	-	TGTGCCACCAGTTCCTGGCTGAACACTGAAGCTTTCTTT	CATSSWLNTEAFF
-	TRBV11-2	TRBJ1-3	17	-	TGTGCCAGCAGCTTTTTGTTTGCGGGGAACTCTGGAAACACCATATATTTT	CASSFLFAGNSGNTIYF
once	TRBV6-5	TRBJ1-2	15	-	TGTGCCAGCAGTTACGGGCAGGGAGGGAGTTATGGCTACACCTTC	CASSYGQGGSYGYTF
-	TRBV28	TRBJ1-2	15	-	TGTGCCAGCAGTTTCGGGGGAGCTTATCCCTATGGCTACACCTTC	CASSFGGAYPYGYTF
-	TRBV4-1	TRBJ1-5	16	TRBD1	TGCGCCAGCAGCCAAGATACGGACAGGGGGACTCAGCCCCAGCATTTT	CASSQDTDRGTQPQHF
few	TRBV7-9	TRBJ1-3	12	-	TGTGCCAGCGGGGGGGGAGGAAACACCATATATTTT	CASGGGGNTIYF
few	TRBV23-1	TRBJ2-1	18	TRBD2	TGCGCCAGCAGTCAACCCGGGGTACCGGGACTAGTTCTGGAGGAGCAGTTCTTC	CASSQPGVPGLVLEEQFF
-	TRBV4-3	TRBJ1-2	16	-	TGCGCCAGCAGCCAGGGTTTCGACAGGACTAACTATGGCTACACCTTC	CASSQGFDRTNYGYTF
-	TRBV28	TRBJ2-1	19	TRBD2	TGTGCCAGCAGTTTAAAAGCGGCTAGCGGGAGGGCCGTATACAATGAGCAGTTCTTC	CASSLKAASGRAVYNEQFF
-	TRBV2	TRBJ2-1	14	TRBD1	TGTGCCAGCAGGCGGACAGGGGGCTACAATGAGCAGTTCTTC	CASRRTGGYNEQFF
-	TRBV18	TRBJ2-5	12	-	TGTGCCAGCTCGGAGAACCAAGAGACCCAGTACTTC	CASSENQETQYF
-	TRBV7-2	TRBJ2-2	14	-	TGTGCCAGCAGCTTAGTACCGGGGACCGGGGAGCTGTTTTTT	CASSLVPGTGELFF
-	TRBV6-1	TRBJ1-5	14	TRBD1	TGTGCCAGCAGAAGCCCCAGGGGGCTTCAGCCCCAGCATTTT	CASRSPRGLQPQHF
-	TRBV6-5	TRBJ1-5	15	-	TGTGCCAGCAGTCCCCAATCGGACAACCATCAGCCCCAGCATTTT	CASSPQSDNHQPQHF
-	TRBV15	TRBJ2-3	20	TRBD2	TGTGCCACCAGCAGAGATATTGCACTAGCGGGAGTGAGGAGCACAGATACGCAGTATTTT	CATSRDIALAGVRSTDTQYF
-	TRBV7-9	TRBJ1-2	15	-	TGTGCCAGCAGCTTGTCCCAGGGAGGAATCTATGGCTACACCTTC	CASSLSQGGIYGYTF
-	TRBV6-1	TRBJ1-5	14	-	TGTGCCAGCAGTGAACAGGGTCGCGATCAGCCCCAGCATTTT	CASSEQGRDQPQHF
-	TRBV9	TRBJ2-1	18	TRBD2	TGTGCCAGCAGCGTCGGGACTAGCGGGGGGGCCTCGTACAATGAGCAGTTCTTC	CASSVGTSGGASYNEQFF
-	TRBV9	TRBJ2-1	17	TRBD2	TGTGCCAGCAGCGTAGAGGAAGCGGGAGGCCCCGTCAATGAGCAGTTCTTC	CASSVEEAGGPVNEQFF
once	TRBV29-1	TRBJ1-3	13	-	TGCAGCGCCCAAGACACTCGCGGAAACACCATATATTTT	CSAQDTRGNTIYF
-	TRBV7-9	TRBJ1-2	15	-	TGTGCCAGCAGCTTAGCCGGCGGGGGAAACTATGGCTACACCTTC	CASSLAGGGNYGYTF
-	TRBV6-6	TRBJ1-6	15	-	TGTGCCAGCAGTTACAGCGCCGCCATCGGTTCACCCCTCCACTTT	CASSYSAAIGSPLHF
-	TRBV5-4	TRBJ2-5	15	TRBD2	TGTGCCAGCAGCCAGCGGGACGGTCGTGGGGAGACCCAGTACTTC	CASSQRDGRGETQYF
-	TRBV7-9	TRBJ1-2	12	-	TGTGCCAGCAGCTTGTTGGACTATGGCTACACCTTC	CASSLLDYGYTF
-	TRBV2	TRBJ2-3	15	-	TGTGCCAGCAGTGAAGCGGGGGGGCGTGCAGATACGCAGTATTTT	CASSEAGGRADTQYF
once	TRBV2	TRBJ1-5	14	-	TGTGCCAGCAGTGATGAGCCCGGCCCACGGCCCCAGCATTTT	CASSDEPGPRPQHF
-	TRBV25-1	TRBJ2-3	18	TRBD1	TGTGCCAACAAGTCACAGGGGACCAGGCTAGCCTTCACAGATACGCAGTATTTT	CANKSQGTRLAFTDTQYF
-	TRBV18	TRBJ2-5	14	-	TGTGCCAGCTCACCGTCGTCAGGGCCCGAGACCCAGTACTTC	CASSPSSGPETQYF
-	TRBV6-5	TRBJ1-1	14	TRBD1	TGTGCCAGCAATCACGATACAGGGGGCACTGAAGCTTTCTTT	CASNHDTGGTEAFF
-	TRBV7-6	TRBJ1-3	16	TRBD1	TGTGCCAGCAGCTTAGCACAGACAGGGCCTGGAAACACCATATATTTT	CASSLAQTGPGNTIYF
-	TRBV11-1	TRBJ2-5	15	-	TGTGCCAGCAGCCCGACAGTCTCGAGGGGAGAGACCCAGTACTTC	CASSPTVSRGETQYF
-	TRBV11-2	TRBJ1-2	12	-	TGTGCCAGCAGCCTAGGGGTCTATGGCTACACCTTC	CASSLGVYGYTF
-	TRBV5-1	TRBJ1-6	16	-	TGCGCCAGCAGCGCACTTCAGGTTGCCGATAATTCACCCCTCCACTTT	CASSALQVADNSPLHF